What follows are 22 T cell receptor beta chains derived from one specimen sequenced in a study of shared clonotypes between healthy human individuals. The repertoire was sequenced with immunoSEQ multiplex PCR; TCRdb's copy has only in-frame clones and lacks some. Altogether about 1,800,000 clones are present, less than 95% being singletons, with the ten largest covering more than 0.9%. Naive CD8 cells were CD45RO-negative, positively selected for CCR7, excluding terminally differentiated effector memory CD45RA+ cells. Sequencing was carried out using naive CD8+ T cells sorted from blood. Every receptor here comes from a man aged 18 to 29 in good health.

This chain uses TRBV4-1 with TRBJ2-7, with 8 bases that match TRBD2. CDR1 is MGHRA and CDR2 is YSYEKL in the germline V gene. The V and J ends lost 8 bases and 3 bases, in that order; junction bases with no gene match: 18. The length of the CDR3 is 17 residues. This chain's CDR3 is CASSNDVGASGFYEQYF. The CDR3 nucleotides are TGCGCCAGCTCCAACGACGTGGGGGCTAGCGGGTTCTACGAGCAGTACTTC.

The rearrangement links TRBV6-5 to TRBJ2-2, with 10 bases aligning to TRBD2. This CDR3 region has 15 residues. V was pared by 4 bases and J by 6 bases, with 5 bases of the junction left unmatched. Per germline, CDR1 MNHEY and CDR2 SVGAGI. The CDR3 DNA is TGTGCCAGCAGTTCTAGCGGGAGTGGGCCCGGGGAGCTGTTTTTT. This translates into CASSSSGSGPGELFF.

The chain has TRBV9 and TRBJ2-7; a weak D match, TRBD2 (5 bases). The germline V and J ends were trimmed by 4 bases and 3 bases, with 11 bases remaining between them. Germline CDR1 is SGDLS and CDR2 is YYNGEE. The CDR3 loop spans 13 amino acids. CDR3 in DNA: TGTGCCAGCAGCAAGGACGGGATCTACGAGCAGTACTTC. It specifies CASSKDGIYEQYF.

The CDR3: CASSPGTESSYEQYF. The CDR3 DNA sequence: TGTGCCAGCAGTCCGGGCACAGAAAGCTCCTACGAGCAGTACTTC. The chain joins TRBV6-5 to TRBJ2-7; D not resolved. This CDR3 is 15 amino acids long. Germline CDR1 is MNHEY and CDR2 is SVGAGI. Trimming stripped 5 bases from V and 0 bases from J, with 14 bases between.

This clone occurred once. This chain uses TRBV9 with TRBJ2-5, with 7 bases aligning to TRBD2. Germline CDR1 reads SGDLS; CDR2 reads YYNGEE. The J segment lost 3 bases and the V segment lost 0 bases, leaving 5 bases of the junction unmatched. This CDR3 has 15 amino acids. The chain's CDR3 is CASSVDGGNKETQYF. DNA for the CDR3: TGTGCCAGCAGCGTAGACGGGGGGAATAAAGAGACCCAGTACTTC. Using reference TRBV9 and TRBJ2-5 for the parts outside the CDR3, the full variable domain is DSGVTQTPKHLITATGQRVTLRCSPRSGDLSVYWYQQSLDQGLQFLIQYYNGEERAKGNILERFSAQQFPDLHSELNLSSLELGDSALYFCASSVDGGNKETQYFGPGTRLLVL.

This chain connects TRBV28 to TRBJ2-7; 7 bases line up with TRBD2. Germline V gene sequence: CDR1 MDHEN, CDR2 SYDVKM. The V gene end was trimmed by 5 bases and the J gene end by 6 bases; junction bases not matched to a gene: 10. This CDR3 has 14 residues. This CDR3 is CASSPGGEGSEQYF. CDR3 nucleotide sequence: TGTGCCAGCAGTCCGGGGGGAGAGGGCAGCGAGCAGTACTTC.

V is TRBV19 and J is TRBJ2-7; D is tentatively TRBD1 or TRBD2 (5 bases each). The CDR3 is 15 amino acids. Germline V lookup: CDR1 LNHDA, CDR2 SQIVND (reference sequence). V was trimmed by 5 bases and J by 1 base, leaving 15 bases between them. The CDR3 protein is CASSPGQGASYEQYF. As DNA, the CDR3 is TGTGCCAGTAGTCCGGGGCAGGGAGCGTCCTACGAGCAGTACTTC.

The V gene is TRBV5-4, the J gene TRBJ2-7; D is unresolved. The V end was cut by 4 bases, the J end by 2 bases, with 10 bases between. CDR1 and CDR2 (germline): SGHNT, YYREEE (reference sequence). The CDR3 covers 13 residues. The CDR3 nucleotides are TGTGCCAGCAGCAAGGGAAGGACCTACGAGCAGTACTTC. The encoded protein is CASSKGRTYEQYF.

The V and J genes are TRBV7-9 and TRBJ2-7; the match to TRBD2 covers 7 bases. Per germline, CDR1 SEHNR and CDR2 FQNEAQ (reference sequence). CDR3 length equals 14 residues. Trimming cost V 5 bases and J 5 bases; bases outside gene matches: 9. CDR3 in amino acids: CASSPGLGKNEQYF. CDR3 bases: TGTGCCAGCAGCCCCGGACTAGGCAAGAACGAGCAGTACTTC.

The gene calls are TRBV7-6 and TRBJ2-1; TRBD2 might be the D (6 bases). CDR1 is SGHVS, CDR2 FNYEAQ, per germline. The length of the CDR3 is 16 residues. Trimming took off 5 bases at V and 0 bases at J, with 14 bases between the two ends. The DNA for the CDR3 is TGTGCCAGCAGCCAGGGACTCCTAGGCTCCTACAATGAGCAGTTCTTC. This translates into CASSQGLLGSYNEQFF.

This clone was seen only once. This rearrangement joins TRBV27 to TRBJ2-6; 14 positions match TRBD2. CDR1 is MNHEY, CDR2 SMNVEV, per germline (reference sequence). The CDR3 totals 18 residues. Trimming took 5 bases from V and 2 from J; bases not matched to a gene: 5. DNA for the CDR3: TGTGCCAGCAGTATCGGACTAGCGGGAGGTCCTGGGGCCAACGTCCTGACTTTC. Translating it yields CASSIGLAGGPGANVLTF.

The chain is built from TRBV27 and TRBJ2-7; 9 bases match TRBD1. The trim removed 5 bases at V and 3 bases at J, leaving 5 bases unmatched. Germline V gives CDR1 MNHEY, CDR2 SMNVEV (reference sequence). This CDR3 region has 14 residues. The DNA of the CDR3 is TGTGCCAGCAGTACCCGGGACAGGGACTACGAGCAGTACTTC. Amino acid sequence: CASSTRDRDYEQYF.

V and J are TRBV5-8 and TRBJ2-3; the match to TRBD2 covers 8 bases. CDR3 size: 16 residues. Trimming removed 5 bases from V and 0 bases from J; junction bases left unmatched: 8. CDR1 and CDR2 from the germline V gene are SGHTS and YDEGEE. CDR3 residues: CASSFVLAGSTDTQYF. CDR3 sequence (DNA): TGTGCCAGCAGTTTTGTATTAGCGGGAAGCACAGATACGCAGTATTTT. Variable domain in full (rest from reference TRBV5-8 and TRBJ2-3): EAGVTQSPTHLIKTRGQQATLRCSPISGHTSVYWYQQALGLGLQFLLWYDEGEERNRGNFPPRFSGRQFPNYSSELNVNALELEDSALYLCASSFVLAGSTDTQYFGPGTRLTVL.

V usage is TRBV6-5 and J usage is TRBJ2-3; a possible D gene is TRBD1 (5 bases). The CDR3 sequence is 14 residues long. Trimming stripped 0 bases from V and 4 bases from J, with 8 bases between. The germline gives CDR1 MNHEY, CDR2 SVGAGI. The DNA for the CDR3 is TGTGCCAGCAGTTACTCGACAGTTCCAGATACGCAGTATTTT. Protein product: CASSYSTVPDTQYF.

The chain joins TRBV7-9 to TRBJ2-7, with D hard to call. Trimming removed 5 bases at V and 5 bases at J, with 13 bases between. CDR3 length: 13 residues. The germline V gene has CDR1 SEHNR and CDR2 FQNEAQ (reference sequence). In DNA, the CDR3 is TGTGCCAGCAGCCCCATAGTCACGGACGAGCAGTACTTC. Translation: CASSPIVTDEQYF.

The rearrangement links TRBV18 to TRBJ2-7; TRBD1 matches at 9 bases. V was pared by 2 bases and J by 5 bases, with 4 bases of the junction left unmatched. This CDR3 region has 14 residues. CDR1 is KGHSH and CDR2 is LQKENI in the germline V gene. Written as DNA, the CDR3 is TGTGCCAGCTCACCAGACAGGGGGAGAAACGAGCAGTACTTC. Protein sequence: CASSPDRGRNEQYF.

The V and J genes are TRBV11-3 and TRBJ2-7; D is ambiguous. Germline lookup yields CDR1 SGHNT and CDR2 YENEEA. V gave up 3 bases and J gave up 2 bases, with 8 bases separating them. The CDR3 sequence is 13 residues long. This CDR3 reads CASSFGVAYEQYF. The CDR3 DNA is TGTGCCAGCAGCTTTGGAGTCGCCTACGAGCAGTACTTC.

The gene calls are TRBV27 and TRBJ2-7; D unclear. The CDR3 runs 14 residues. The V and J ends lost 2 bases and 5 bases respectively, with 13 bases between them. Germline V gene lookup returns CDR1 MNHEY and CDR2 SMNVEV (reference sequence). CDR3 amino acids: CASSLGLPPDEQYF. The CDR3 coding sequence is TGTGCCAGCAGTTTAGGCCTTCCTCCCGACGAGCAGTACTTC.

The rearrangement links TRBV7-8 to TRBJ2-1, with 7 bases matching TRBD2. The trim removed 5 bases at V and 6 bases at J, leaving 10 bases unmatched. Germline CDR1 reads SGHVS; CDR2 reads FQNEAQ. The CDR3 extends over 15 amino acids. Written as DNA, the CDR3 is TGTGCCAGCAGCCGGACGGGAGGACTGTCCAATGAGCAGTTCTTC. This encodes CASSRTGGLSNEQFF.

The chain joins TRBV6-1 to TRBJ2-5; tentatively, D is TRBD2 (5 bases). V was pared by 6 bases and J by 2 bases, with 13 bases between. The CDR3 sequence is 14 residues long. Germline loops: CDR1 MNHNS, CDR2 SASEGT. The CDR3 loop is CASSHLGGQETQYF. CDR3 in DNA: TGTGCCAGCAGCCACCTGGGCGGGCAAGAGACCCAGTACTTC.

J is TRBJ1-4 and V is TRBV7-8, with D possibly TRBD1 on 6 matching bases. The CDR3 is 15 amino acids. CDR1 is SGHVS and CDR2 is FQNEAQ in the germline V gene. The V end lost 4 bases, the J end lost 3 bases, and 12 bases lay between the germline ends. The CDR3 nucleotides are TGTGCCAGCAGCTCTGGGGCAGGGGCTAATGAAAAACTGTTTTTT. It encodes CASSSGAGANEKLFF.

The V and J genes are TRBV29-1 and TRBJ2-1; 8 bases are shared with TRBD2. CDR3 length: 14 residues. V lost 2 bases to trimming and J lost 4 bases; unmatched junction nucleotides: 4. The V gene's germline CDR1 is SQVTM and CDR2 ANQGSEA. The CDR3 region has the DNA TGCAGCGTTGAACCGGGGGGGTTTTACAATGAGCAGTTCTTC. This sequence encodes CSVEPGGFYNEQFF.